The 7 T cell receptor beta chains below were found in one sample sequenced in a study of monozygotic twins with inflammatory bowel disease. No DNA is given; TCRdb re-called the 5' RACE reads and lists each CDR3 protein once. With more than 120,000 distinct CDR3 sequences in the sample, the ten largest clones hold 2% to 3%. Sample: blood. Every receptor here comes from a human donor with ulcerative colitis or Crohn's disease, or a healthy co-twin of an affected twin (not recorded which).

The chain joins TRBV10-3 to TRBJ2-7. CDR3 length: 13 amino acids. Germline CDR1 and CDR2: ENHRY and SYGVKD. The chain's CDR3 is CAISDDQSYEQYF.

V gene TRBV5-1 combines with J gene TRBJ2-3. Looked up from germline, CDR1 is SGHRS and CDR2 is YFSETQ. The CDR3 has 16 amino acids. This chain's CDR3 is CASSSYTEIYTDTQYF.

The chain joins TRBV7-6 to TRBJ2-6; TCRdb calls TRBD1, which cannot be checked without DNA. This CDR3 comprises 16 residues. Germline values: CDR1 SGHVS, CDR2 FNYEAQ. This CDR3 reads CASSQGRTSGANVLTF.

The CDR3: CASSDSDFTDTQYF. J is TRBJ2-3 and V is TRBV6-4. CDR1 and CDR2 (germline): MRHNA, SNTAGT. The CDR3 runs to 14 residues.

The genes are TRBV6-2 or TRBV6-3 and TRBJ2-1; the D call of TRBD2 rests on TCRdb alone, since no DNA is present to check it. CDR1 and CDR2 from the germline V gene are MNHEY and SVGEGT. The CDR3 contains 15 residues. This CDR3 is CASSYSYQAGDEQFF.

The V call is TRBV5-1, the J call TRBJ2-1. The CDR3 spans 15 residues. Germline CDR1 and CDR2: SGHRS and YFSETQ. The CDR3 is CASSSDKSSYNEQFF.

This chain links TRBV7-6 with TRBJ2-1; TCRdb outputs TRBD1, but without DNA this stays unchecked. The V gene's germline CDR1 is SGHVS and CDR2 FNYEAQ. This CDR3 is 14 amino acids long. The CDR3 sequence is CASSRDRGDNEQFF.